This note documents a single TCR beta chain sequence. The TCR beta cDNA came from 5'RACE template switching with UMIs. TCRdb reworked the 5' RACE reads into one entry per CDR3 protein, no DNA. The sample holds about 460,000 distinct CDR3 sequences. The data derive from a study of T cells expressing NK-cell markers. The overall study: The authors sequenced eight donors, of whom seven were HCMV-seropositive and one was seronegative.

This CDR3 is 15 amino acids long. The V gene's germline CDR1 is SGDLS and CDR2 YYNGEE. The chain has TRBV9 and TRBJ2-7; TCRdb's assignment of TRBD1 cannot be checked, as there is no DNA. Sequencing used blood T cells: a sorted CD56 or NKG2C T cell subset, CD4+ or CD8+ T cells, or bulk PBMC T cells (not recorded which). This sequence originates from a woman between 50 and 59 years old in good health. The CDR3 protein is CASSVDQGSSYEQYF.